A selection of T cell receptor beta chains follows, all from one sample in a study of patients and donors after allogeneic stem cell transplantation. MiXCR, applied by TCRdb to the RT-PCR reads, yields one record per CDR3 protein. The sample holds about 960,000 distinct CDR3 sequences, around 17% seen once. The sample consisted of blood, either unsorted or a sorted T cell fraction (not recorded which). These receptors came from a human donor who was either an allogeneic HSCT recipient or a stem cell or donor lymphocyte infusion donor (not recorded which). It is not recorded whose cells these are; they may come from a transplant donor. Each CDR3 is given with its conserved first and last residue. Fields, in order: clone size, J gene, V gene, D gene, CDR3 protein, CDR3 DNA. A D gene is named only where the DNA matches it firmly. Clone size is not always given. Where it is, it says once, few, many or a class for expanded clones.

size: -
J: TRBJ2-5
V: TRBV11-2
D: TRBD2
CDR3: CASSLRGLAGPRGGETQYF
DNA: TGTGCCAGCAGCTTAAGGGGACTAGCGGGGCCCCGGGGGGGTGAGACCCAGTACTTC

size: few
J: TRBJ1-2
V: TRBV6-1
D: -
CDR3: CASSEPGESYGYTF
DNA: TGTGCCAGCAGTGAACCCGGGGAAAGCTATGGCTACACCTTC

size: -
J: TRBJ2-7
V: TRBV28
D: TRBD1
CDR3: CASSAPGQAFSYEQYF
DNA: TGTGCCAGCAGTGCCCCGGGACAGGCATTCTCCTACGAGCAGTACTTC

size: -
J: TRBJ2-3
V: TRBV20-1
D: -
CDR3: CSATRRVDTQYF
DNA: TGCAGTGCTACCCGGAGGGTAGATACGCAGTATTTT

size: -
J: TRBJ1-6
V: TRBV20-1
D: -
CDR3: CSARTKPLYNSPLHF
DNA: TGCAGTGCCCGGACAAAGCCTCTCTATAATTCACCCCTCCACTTT

size: many
J: TRBJ2-7
V: TRBV12-3/TRBV12-4
D: -
CDR3: CASSPRDLAYEQYF
DNA: TGTGCCAGCAGTCCCCGGGACTTGGCCTACGAGCAGTACTTC

size: few
J: TRBJ2-1
V: TRBV5-1
D: -
CDR3: CASSLQGGRQDEQFF
DNA: TGCGCCAGCAGCTTACAGGGAGGCCGCCAGGATGAGCAGTTCTTC

size: few
J: TRBJ2-3
V: TRBV29-1
D: -
CDR3: CSVVAVLWGRHPTDTQYF
DNA: TGCAGCGTTGTCGCCGTTCTGTGGGGGAGGCATCCCACAGATACGCAGTATTTT

size: -
J: TRBJ2-1
V: TRBV12-3/TRBV12-4
D: -
CDR3: CASSFLWTYNEQFF
DNA: TGTGCCAGCAGTTTTCTATGGACCTACAATGAGCAGTTCTTC

size: once
J: TRBJ2-7
V: TRBV5-1
D: TRBD2
CDR3: CASSIASGTSSYEQYF
DNA: TGCGCCAGCAGCATCGCTAGCGGGACCAGCTCCTACGAGCAGTACTTC

size: -
J: TRBJ1-1
V: TRBV30
D: TRBD1
CDR3: CAWSALQGGRAFF
DNA: TGTGCCTGGAGTGCCCTCCAGGGGGGAAGAGCTTTCTTT

size: -
J: TRBJ2-5
V: TRBV20-1
D: -
CDR3: CSARKVEETQYF
DNA: TGCAGTGCTAGAAAGGTCGAAGAGACCCAGTACTTC

size: few
J: TRBJ1-4
V: TRBV12-3/TRBV12-4
D: -
CDR3: CASSLGRDEKLFF
DNA: TGTGCCAGCAGTTTAGGTAGAGATGAAAAACTGTTTTTT

size: few
J: TRBJ2-7
V: TRBV3-1
D: -
CDR3: CASSQGDYEQYF
DNA: TGTGCCAGCAGCCAAGGAGACTACGAGCAGTACTTC

size: few
J: TRBJ2-1
V: TRBV5-1
D: -
CDR3: CASSLYGPMSYNEQFF
DNA: TGCGCCAGCAGCCTTTATGGGCCTATGTCCTACAATGAGCAGTTCTTC

size: many
J: TRBJ2-1
V: TRBV4-3
D: TRBD2
CDR3: CASSQVPRGDYNEQFF
DNA: TGCGCCAGCAGCCAAGTTCCGCGGGGGGATTACAATGAGCAGTTCTTC

size: few
J: TRBJ2-1
V: TRBV27
D: TRBD2
CDR3: CASSLSGRRSYNEQFF
DNA: TGTGCCAGCAGCCTATCCGGGAGGCGATCCTACAATGAGCAGTTCTTC

size: -
J: TRBJ1-1
V: TRBV10-3
D: TRBD1
CDR3: CAISATDRANTEAFF
DNA: TGTGCCATCAGTGCAACGGACAGGGCGAACACTGAAGCTTTCTTT

size: few
J: TRBJ2-5
V: TRBV10-3
D: TRBD1
CDR3: CAIRGTGLSETQYF
DNA: TGTGCCATCAGGGGGACAGGGCTGTCAGAGACCCAGTACTTC

size: few
J: TRBJ2-3
V: TRBV3-1
D: -
CDR3: CASSPLFGGATDTQYF
DNA: TGTGCCAGCAGCCCTCTCTTCGGGGGCGCTACAGATACGCAGTATTTT

size: -
J: TRBJ2-3
V: TRBV27
D: TRBD2
CDR3: CASSFMLSGGPDTQYF
DNA: TGTGCCAGCAGTTTCATGTTAAGCGGGGGGCCAGATACGCAGTATTTT

size: -
J: TRBJ1-4
V: TRBV20-1
D: -
CDR3: CSVKTGGNEKLFF
DNA: TGCAGTGTCAAGACGGGGGGCAACGAAAAACTGTTTTTT

size: few
J: TRBJ2-5
V: TRBV14
D: -
CDR3: CASSPAVAWEETQYF
DNA: TGTGCCAGCAGCCCGGCGGTGGCCTGGGAAGAGACCCAGTACTTC

size: few
J: TRBJ2-1
V: TRBV5-1
D: -
CDR3: CASSLEQGANEQFF
DNA: TGCGCCAGCAGCTTGGAGCAGGGAGCCAATGAGCAGTTCTTC

size: -
J: TRBJ2-2
V: TRBV14
D: TRBD2
CDR3: CASSHRTSRYTGELFF
DNA: TGTGCCAGCAGCCATAGGACTAGCAGATACACCGGGGAGCTGTTTTTT

size: -
J: TRBJ2-7
V: TRBV5-1
D: TRBD2
CDR3: CASSLEASGGYYEQYF
DNA: TGCGCCAGCAGCTTGGAGGCTAGCGGGGGGTACTACGAGCAGTACTTC

size: -
J: TRBJ1-2
V: TRBV5-1
D: -
CDR3: CASSLAREANYGYTF
DNA: TGCGCCAGCAGCTTGGCCAGGGAAGCTAACTATGGCTACACCTTC

size: -
J: TRBJ2-3
V: TRBV24-1
D: -
CDR3: CATSDHGKGVGADTQYF
DNA: TGTGCCACCAGTGATCACGGAAAGGGAGTTGGGGCAGATACGCAGTATTTT

size: few
J: TRBJ1-3
V: TRBV15
D: -
CDR3: CATSALRLTGNTIYF
DNA: TGTGCCACCAGCGCCCTTAGATTAACTGGAAACACCATATATTTT

size: -
J: TRBJ2-1
V: TRBV9
D: TRBD2
CDR3: CASSVEVTLAAYNEQFF
DNA: TGTGCCAGCAGCGTAGAAGTAACGCTAGCGGCTTACAATGAGCAGTTCTTC

size: many
J: TRBJ1-3
V: TRBV5-1
D: -
CDR3: CASRRDIGNTIYF
DNA: TGCGCCAGCAGGCGGGACATCGGAAACACCATATATTTT

size: -
J: TRBJ2-1
V: TRBV12-3/TRBV12-4
D: TRBD1
CDR3: CASSKPGQGTNNEQFF
DNA: TGTGCCAGCAGCAAGCCGGGACAGGGAACGAACAATGAGCAGTTCTTC

size: few
J: TRBJ1-1
V: TRBV19
D: -
CDR3: CASSHILNTEAFF
DNA: TGTGCCAGTAGTCACATCCTGAACACTGAAGCTTTCTTT

size: -
J: TRBJ1-5
V: TRBV7-2
D: -
CDR3: CASSSDGRHNQPQHF
DNA: TGTGCCAGCAGCTCGGACGGACGCCACAATCAGCCCCAGCATTTT

size: -
J: TRBJ2-2
V: TRBV7-9
D: -
CDR3: CASSLSRRPGRAGELFF
DNA: TGTGCCAGCAGCTTAAGTCGCAGACCAGGGCGGGCCGGGGAGCTGTTTTTT

size: -
J: TRBJ1-5
V: TRBV9
D: -
CDR3: CASSKLGPQPQHF
DNA: TGTGCCAGCAGCAAATTGGGACCCCAGCCCCAGCATTTT

size: -
J: TRBJ2-2
V: TRBV5-1
D: -
CDR3: CASSFSSKGQGKIRELFF
DNA: TGCGCCAGCAGCTTCTCTTCGAAGGGGCAGGGAAAGATCCGGGAGCTGTTTTTT

size: many
J: TRBJ2-1
V: TRBV29-1
D: -
CDR3: CSVVRTISYNEQFF
DNA: TGCAGCGTTGTGAGGACTATCTCCTACAATGAGCAGTTCTTC

size: -
J: TRBJ2-7
V: TRBV11-2
D: TRBD1
CDR3: CASSDLGGGQGPPKQYF
DNA: TGTGCCAGCAGCGATCTAGGAGGGGGACAGGGGCCTCCGAAGCAGTACTTC

size: once
J: TRBJ1-1
V: TRBV7-2
D: -
CDR3: CASSSRLPREAFF
DNA: TGTGCCAGCAGCTCCCGACTCCCCAGGGAAGCTTTCTTT

size: few
J: TRBJ2-7
V: TRBV3-1
D: -
CDR3: CASSQDYYRVSYEQYF
DNA: TGTGCCAGCAGCCAAGATTATTACAGGGTTTCCTACGAGCAGTACTTC

size: few
J: TRBJ1-1
V: TRBV7-3
D: TRBD1
CDR3: CASSLYLGGVRNTEAFF
DNA: TGTGCCAGCAGCTTATACTTAGGGGGCGTAAGGAACACTGAAGCTTTCTTT

size: -
J: TRBJ2-1
V: TRBV7-2
D: TRBD2
CDR3: CASSLGTRGSSYNEQFF
DNA: TGTGCCAGCAGCTTAGGGACTAGAGGGAGCTCCTACAATGAGCAGTTCTTC

size: few
J: TRBJ1-4
V: TRBV10-3
D: -
CDR3: CAISESMGHIEKLFF
DNA: TGTGCCATCAGTGAGTCGATGGGACACATAGAAAAACTGTTTTTT